The T cell receptor beta chain under discussion was sequenced for a study of OX40 agonist ivuxolimab in advanced cancers. As for the study in general: Enrolled patients in dose escalation had cancers that were hepatocellular carcinoma, melanoma, renal cell or head and neck cancer.

Study findings and constraints: In CD8+ T cells, expanded clones were on average more numerous than in CD4+.

Germline values: CDR1 MRHNA, CDR2 SNTAGT. This CDR3 has 16 amino acids. Trimming took off 4 bases at V and 2 bases at J, with 18 bases between the two ends. With respect to this clone: The antigen remains unidentified.

The method was immunoSEQ multiplex PCR; TCRdb's version includes in-frame clones alone and lacks a portion of them. The data contain about 60,000 clones, 87% of them singletons. The chain links TRBV6-4 to TRBJ2-7; no clear D gene. The specimen comprised CD4+ or CD8+ T cells sorted from blood, sampled in a trial of the OX40 agonist ivuxolimab. The receptor's source is an adult with an advanced solid tumor such as melanoma, head and neck, liver or kidney cancer. The chain's CDR3 is CASSGGERAHPYEQYF. CDR3 DNA: TGTGCCAGCAGTGGTGGTGAGCGCGCACACCCCTACGAGCAGTACTTC.